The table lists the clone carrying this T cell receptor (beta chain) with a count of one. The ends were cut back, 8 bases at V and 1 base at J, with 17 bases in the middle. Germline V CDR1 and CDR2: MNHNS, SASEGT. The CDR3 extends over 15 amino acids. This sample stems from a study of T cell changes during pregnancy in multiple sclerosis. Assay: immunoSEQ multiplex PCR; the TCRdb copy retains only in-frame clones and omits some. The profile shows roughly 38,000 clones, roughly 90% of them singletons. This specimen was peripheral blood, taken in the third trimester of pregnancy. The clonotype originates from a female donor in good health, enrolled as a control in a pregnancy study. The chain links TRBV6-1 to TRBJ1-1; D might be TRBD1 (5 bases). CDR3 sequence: CASGPGGAWNTEAFF. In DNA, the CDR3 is TGTGCCAGCGGGCCCGGAGGGGCTTGGAACACTGAAGCTTTCTTT.